This T cell receptor (beta chain) was identified during a study of technical replicates of blood from a handful of donors. The CDR3 has 15 residues. Germline lookup yields CDR1 SGHTS and CDR2 YDEGEE. Trimming took off 0 bases at V and 5 bases at J, with 15 bases between the two ends. Libraries were prepared by immunoSEQ multiplex PCR; TCRdb keeps only in-frame clonotypes and omits some of them. Here the sample spans about 80,000 clones, over 75% being singletons. This chain joins TRBV5-8 and TRBJ2-7, with D possibly TRBD2 on 6 matching bases. This receptor was obtained from a human donor in good health. The material sequenced was T cells isolated from PBMCs. CDR3 region: CASSLGTTTGDEQYF. In nucleotides, the CDR3 is TGTGCCAGCAGCTTGGGTACCACCACGGGGGACGAGCAGTACTTC.